Following are 8 T cell receptor beta chains from one sample sequenced in a study of blood T cell repertoires in COVID-19. The repertoire was sequenced with immunoSEQ multiplex PCR; TCRdb's copy has only in-frame clones and lacks some. The table records 360,000 or so clones, roughly 90% of them present only once. The sequenced sample was peripheral blood. The receptors derive from a man younger than 30 with active or convalescent COVID-19.

In its sample, this clone was seen once. The rearrangement joins TRBV5-4 to TRBJ1-1, with TRBD1 matching over 11 bases. Germline CDR1 is SGHNT and CDR2 is YYREEE (reference sequence). V was pared by 4 bases and J by 5 bases, with 4 bases of the junction left unmatched. The CDR3 consists of 14 residues. The CDR3 region has the DNA TGTGCCAGCAGCCGCGGGACAGGGGGTACTGAAGCTTTCTTT. This codes for CASSRGTGGTEAFF.

A remark on this clone: The same CDR3 can be traced to other DNA sequences in this sample. This chain connects TRBV9 to TRBJ2-1, with 7 bases aligning to TRBD2. Looked up from germline, CDR1 is SGDLS and CDR2 is YYNGEE. The junction had 2 bases not matched to a gene; V was cut back by 0 bases and J by 2 bases. There are 15 residues in the CDR3. The CDR3 nucleotides are TGTGCCAGCAGCGTAGGTCTAGCGGCCTACAATGAGCAGTTCTTC. Translated, it gives CASSVGLAAYNEQFF.

J is TRBJ1-6 and V is TRBV28; 10 nucleotides agree with TRBD1. This CDR3 is built from 15 residues. Trimming at V came to 6 bases and at J to 5 bases, leaving 4 bases not matched to a gene. Germline CDR1 MDHEN, CDR2 SYDVKM. The chain's CDR3 is CASSSDRGNNSPLHF. In DNA form, the CDR3 reads TGTGCCAGCAGCTCGGACAGGGGGAATAATTCACCCCTCCACTTT.

A remark on this clone: This sample includes further DNA sequences coding for the same CDR3. The chain combines TRBV6-5 with TRBJ1-2; 8 bases agree with TRBD1. There are 12 residues in the CDR3. With 5 bases clipped from V and 6 bases from J, the junction kept 2 bases outside the gene matches. Germline CDR1 reads MNHEY; CDR2 reads SVGAGI. The CDR3 DNA is TGTGCCAGCAGTAGACAGGGGCATGGCTACACCTTC. It encodes CASSRQGHGYTF.

J is TRBJ2-7 and V is TRBV12-3 or TRBV12-4; D is perhaps TRBD1 (6 bases). The CDR3 consists of 13 residues. Trimming stripped 8 bases from V and 3 bases from J, with 14 bases between. CDR3 region: CASGTRGNYEQYF. The CDR3, as DNA: TGTGCCAGCGGGACACGGGGAAACTACGAGCAGTACTTC.

The chain joins TRBV5-4 to TRBJ1-2, with D maybe TRBD1 (6 bases). Per germline, CDR1 SGHNT and CDR2 YYREEE (reference sequence). V gave up 3 bases and J gave up 8 bases, with 20 bases separating them. The CDR3 covers 15 residues. This CDR3 reads CASSSATGTPGGYTF. The CDR3, as DNA: TGTGCCAGCAGCTCAGCGACCGGGACACCTGGGGGCTACACCTTC.

The chain combines TRBV7-9 with TRBJ2-1, with D perhaps matching TRBD1 (5 bases). The CDR3 covers 13 residues. Germline loops: CDR1 SEHNR, CDR2 FQNEAQ (reference sequence). The germline V and J ends were trimmed by 4 bases and 6 bases, with 10 bases remaining between them. The CDR3 DNA reads TGTGCCAGCAGCTCCCCCGACAGCAATGAGCAGTTCTTC. Its translation is CASSSPDSNEQFF.

The chain combines TRBV5-5 with TRBJ2-7, with TRBD2 matching 8 bases. Looked up from germline, CDR1 is SGHKS and CDR2 is YYEKEE (reference sequence). This CDR3 has 14 amino acids. The V gene end was trimmed by 0 bases and the J gene end by 1 base; junction bases not matched to a gene: 0. CDR3 nucleotides: TGTGCCAGCAGCTTGGCTAGCGGGTCCTACGAGCAGTACTTC. Its translation: CASSLASGSYEQYF.